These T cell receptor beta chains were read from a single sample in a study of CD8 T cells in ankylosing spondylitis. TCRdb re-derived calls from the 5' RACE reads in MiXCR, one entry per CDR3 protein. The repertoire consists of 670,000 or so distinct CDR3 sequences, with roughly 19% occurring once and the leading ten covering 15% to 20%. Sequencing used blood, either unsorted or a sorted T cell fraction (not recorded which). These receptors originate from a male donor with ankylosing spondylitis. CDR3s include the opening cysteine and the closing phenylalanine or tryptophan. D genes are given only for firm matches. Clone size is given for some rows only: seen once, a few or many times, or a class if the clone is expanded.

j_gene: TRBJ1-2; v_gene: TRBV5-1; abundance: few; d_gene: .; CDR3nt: TGCGCCAGCAGCTTGGCGGGCAGGGAGACCTCCGGCTACACCTTC; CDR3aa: CASSLAGRETSGYTF
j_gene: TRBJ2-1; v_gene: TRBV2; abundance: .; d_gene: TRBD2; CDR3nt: TGTGCCAGCAGCCCTAGCGGGAAGGCGGTCACTTTACGCAATGAGCAGTTCTTC; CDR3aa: CASSPSGKAVTLRNEQFF
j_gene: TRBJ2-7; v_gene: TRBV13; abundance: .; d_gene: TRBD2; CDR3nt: TGTGCCAGCAGCGACGGACTAGCGGGAGCGCGCGAGCAGTACTTC; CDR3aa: CASSDGLAGAREQYF
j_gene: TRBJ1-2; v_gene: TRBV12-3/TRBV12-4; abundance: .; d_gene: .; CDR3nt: TGTGCCAGCAGTTTAGCCCGGGGGGCGCTTGATGGCTACACCTTC; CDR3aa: CASSLARGALDGYTF
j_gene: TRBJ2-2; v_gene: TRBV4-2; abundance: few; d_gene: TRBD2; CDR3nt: TGTGCCAGCAGCGCGGGGGAGAACACCGGGGAGCTGTTTTTT; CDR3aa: CASSAGENTGELFF
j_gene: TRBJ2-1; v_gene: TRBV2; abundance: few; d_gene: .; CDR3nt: TGTGCCAGCAGTGCGGGGCACTCCTACAATGAGCAGTTCTTC; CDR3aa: CASSAGHSYNEQFF
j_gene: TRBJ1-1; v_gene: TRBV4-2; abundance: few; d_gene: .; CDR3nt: TGTGCCAGCAGCCGGGGGGTCGCAGGGCCCCCCTACCAATCTGAAGCTTTCTTT; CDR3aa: CASSRGVAGPPYQSEAFF
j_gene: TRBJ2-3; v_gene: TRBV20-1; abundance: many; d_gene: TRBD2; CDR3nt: TGCAGTGCTATAGCGGGAGGGTATAGCACAGATACGCAGTATTTT; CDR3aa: CSAIAGGYSTDTQYF
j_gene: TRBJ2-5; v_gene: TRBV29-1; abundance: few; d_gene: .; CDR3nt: TGCAGCGTTCACTTGCAGGTTCAAGAGACCCAGTACTTC; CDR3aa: CSVHLQVQETQYF
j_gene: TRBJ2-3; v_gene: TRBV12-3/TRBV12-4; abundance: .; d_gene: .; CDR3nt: TGTGCCAGCAGTTCAACGGACTACGACACAGATACGCAGTATTTT; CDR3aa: CASSSTDYDTDTQYF
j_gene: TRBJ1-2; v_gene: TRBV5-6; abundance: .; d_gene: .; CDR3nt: TGTGCCAGCAGCTACCAGGCGGGGGGAAGCTATGGCTACACCTTC; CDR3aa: CASSYQAGGSYGYTF
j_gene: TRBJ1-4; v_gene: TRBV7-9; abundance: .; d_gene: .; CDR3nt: TGTGCCAGCAGCCCACCTGTGGGGGCTCGAATTGAAAAACTGTTTTTT; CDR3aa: CASSPPVGARIEKLFF
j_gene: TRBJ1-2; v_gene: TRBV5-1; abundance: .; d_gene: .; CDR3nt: TGCGCCAGCAGCTTGGAACCCGCATCGCGCTATGGCTACACCTTC; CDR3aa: CASSLEPASRYGYTF
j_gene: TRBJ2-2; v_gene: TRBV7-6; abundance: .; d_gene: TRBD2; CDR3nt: TGTGCCAGCAGCCCGCTTGTCCCCACTAGCGGGGATTCTACCGGGGAGCTGTTTTTT; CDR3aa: CASSPLVPTSGDSTGELFF
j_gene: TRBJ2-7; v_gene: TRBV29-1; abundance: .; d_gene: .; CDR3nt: TGCAGCGTTAGCGGGACACTTTCCTACGAGCAGTACTTC; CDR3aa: CSVSGTLSYEQYF
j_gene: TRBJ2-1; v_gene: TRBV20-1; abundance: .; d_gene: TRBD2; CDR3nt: TGCAGTGCTAGAGCTGGACTAGCGGGGTTTAGCTCCTACAATGAGCAGTTCTTC; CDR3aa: CSARAGLAGFSSYNEQFF
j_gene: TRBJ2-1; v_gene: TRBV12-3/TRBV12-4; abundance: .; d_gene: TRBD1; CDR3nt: TGTGCCAGCAGGAGTCAGGGGGCTGGGGGTGAGCAGTTCTTC; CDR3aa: CASRSQGAGGEQFF
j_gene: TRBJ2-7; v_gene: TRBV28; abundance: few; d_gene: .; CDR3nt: TGTGCCAGCAGGCTAAGGGCTAGCCTCTCCTACGAGCAGTACTTC; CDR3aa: CASRLRASLSYEQYF
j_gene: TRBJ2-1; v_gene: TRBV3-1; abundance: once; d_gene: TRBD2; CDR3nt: TGTGCCAGCAGCCAGGGGACTAACCACAATGAGCAGTTCTTC; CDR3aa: CASSQGTNHNEQFF
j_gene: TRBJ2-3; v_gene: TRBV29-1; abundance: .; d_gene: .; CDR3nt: TGCAGCGTTGACCCGAGGGGGACAGATACGCAGTATTTT; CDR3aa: CSVDPRGTDTQYF
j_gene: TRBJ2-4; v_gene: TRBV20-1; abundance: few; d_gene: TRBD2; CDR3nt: TGCAGTGCTAACGGACTAGCGGCCATAAGGGAAAACATTCAGTACTTC; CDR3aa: CSANGLAAIRENIQYF
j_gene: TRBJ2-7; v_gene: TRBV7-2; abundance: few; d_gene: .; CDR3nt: TGTGCCAGCAGTTCATCAGGGGCTAGCATAGGCGAGCAGTACTTC; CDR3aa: CASSSSGASIGEQYF
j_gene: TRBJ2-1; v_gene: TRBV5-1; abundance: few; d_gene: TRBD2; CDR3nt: TGCGCCAGCAGTTTGGAGCTAGCGGGGACCTACAATGAGCAGTTCTTC; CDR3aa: CASSLELAGTYNEQFF
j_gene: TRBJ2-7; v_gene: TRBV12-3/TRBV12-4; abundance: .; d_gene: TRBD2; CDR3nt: TGTGCCAGCAGTCTCCTCGGCGGGAGGCCCTACGAGCAGTACTTC; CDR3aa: CASSLLGGRPYEQYF
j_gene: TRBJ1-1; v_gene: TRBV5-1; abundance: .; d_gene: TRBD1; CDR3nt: TGCGCCAGCAGCGAGGGACAGGGGGTCACTGAAGCTTTCTTT; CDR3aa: CASSEGQGVTEAFF
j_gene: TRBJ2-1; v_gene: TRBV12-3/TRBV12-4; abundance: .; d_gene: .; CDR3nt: TGTGCCAGCAGTTTCTGGCAGGGCAATGAGCAGTTCTTC; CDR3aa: CASSFWQGNEQFF
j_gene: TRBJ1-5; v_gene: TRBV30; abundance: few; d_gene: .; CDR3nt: TGTGCCTGGAGCCTAATGGGGGGAAATCAGCCCCAGCATTTT; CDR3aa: CAWSLMGGNQPQHF
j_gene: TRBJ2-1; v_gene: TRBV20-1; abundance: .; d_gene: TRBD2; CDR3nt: TGCAGTGCACACTCCGGGCTAGCGGGGATAGCTAAGCAGTTCTTC; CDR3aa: CSAHSGLAGIAKQFF
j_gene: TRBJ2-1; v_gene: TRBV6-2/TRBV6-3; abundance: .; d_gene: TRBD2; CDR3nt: TGTGCCAGCAGTTACTCCCTAGCGGGAGGACACTCCTACAATGAGCAGTTCTTC; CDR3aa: CASSYSLAGGHSYNEQFF
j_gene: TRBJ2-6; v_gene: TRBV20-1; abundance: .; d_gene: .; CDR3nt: TGCAGTGCTAGGGCAGGGCCCTCTGGGGCCAACGTCCTGACTTTC; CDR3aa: CSARAGPSGANVLTF
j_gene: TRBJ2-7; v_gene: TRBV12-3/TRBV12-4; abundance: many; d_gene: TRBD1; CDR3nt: TGTGCCAGCAGTCGACCGGGACAGGGAGCCTACGAGCAGTACTTC; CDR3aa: CASSRPGQGAYEQYF
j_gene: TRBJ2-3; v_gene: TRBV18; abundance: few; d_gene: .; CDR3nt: TGTGCCAGCTCCCATGATGCCCACTCGGACACGCAGTATTTT; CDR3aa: CASSHDAHSDTQYF
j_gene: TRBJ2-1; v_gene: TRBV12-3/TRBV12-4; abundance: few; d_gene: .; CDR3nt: TGTGCCAGCAGTTTAGGGGGGGGGGCGGTCGAGCAGTTCTTC; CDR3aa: CASSLGGGAVEQFF
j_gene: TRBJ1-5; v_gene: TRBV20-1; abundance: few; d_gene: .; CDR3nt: TGCAGTGCTCACGGACAAAATAGCAATCAGCCCCAGCATTTT; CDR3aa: CSAHGQNSNQPQHF
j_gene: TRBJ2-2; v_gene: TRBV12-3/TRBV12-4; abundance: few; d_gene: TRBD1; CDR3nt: TGTGCCAGCAGGCCCGGGGACAGGGGTATAGCTAGCGCGAACACCGGGGAGCTGTTTTTT; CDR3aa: CASRPGDRGIASANTGELFF
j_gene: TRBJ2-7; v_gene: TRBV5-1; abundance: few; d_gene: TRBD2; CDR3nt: TGCGCCAGCAGCCCTAGCGGGATGAGCTCCTACGAGCAGTACTTC; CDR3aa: CASSPSGMSSYEQYF
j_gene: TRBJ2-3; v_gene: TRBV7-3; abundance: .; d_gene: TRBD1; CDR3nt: TGTGCCAGCAGCTGGGGACAGGGAGCAGATACGCAGTATTTT; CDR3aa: CASSWGQGADTQYF
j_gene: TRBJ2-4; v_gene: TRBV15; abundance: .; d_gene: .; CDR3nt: TGTGCCACCAGCAGAGTCGTTGGTGAGGGAAACATTCAGTACTTC; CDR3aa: CATSRVVGEGNIQYF
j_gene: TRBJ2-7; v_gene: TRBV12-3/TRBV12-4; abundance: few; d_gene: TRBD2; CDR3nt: TGTGCCAGCAGTTTAATTATTACTAGCGGGTTCTACGAGCAGTACTTC; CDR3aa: CASSLIITSGFYEQYF
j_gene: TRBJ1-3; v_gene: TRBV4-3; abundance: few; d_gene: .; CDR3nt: TGCGCCAGCAGCCAAGTTGCCAGGACCGCCTCTGGAAACACCATATATTTT; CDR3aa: CASSQVARTASGNTIYF
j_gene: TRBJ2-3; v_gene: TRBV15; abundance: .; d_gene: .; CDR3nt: TGTGCCACCAGGGACAGATTGACAGATACGCAGTATTTT; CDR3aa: CATRDRLTDTQYF
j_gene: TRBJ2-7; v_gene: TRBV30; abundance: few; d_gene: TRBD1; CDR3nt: TGTGCCTGGAGACAGGGGGCGTACGAGCAGTACTTC; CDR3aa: CAWRQGAYEQYF
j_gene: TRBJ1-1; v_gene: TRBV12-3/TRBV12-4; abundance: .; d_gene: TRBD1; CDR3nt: TGTGCCAGCAGTTTTATCGAGGGGGCGAGAGCTTTCTTT; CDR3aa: CASSFIEGARAFF
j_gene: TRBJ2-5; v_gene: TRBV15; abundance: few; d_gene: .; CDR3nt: TGTGCCACCAGCAGACGGGGAGGTTCGGAGACCCAGTACTTC; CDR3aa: CATSRRGGSETQYF
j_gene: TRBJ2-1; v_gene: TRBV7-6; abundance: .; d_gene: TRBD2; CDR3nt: TGTGCCAGCAGCCAGTACATAGCGGGAGGGAAGAACAATGAGCAGTTCTTC; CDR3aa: CASSQYIAGGKNNEQFF
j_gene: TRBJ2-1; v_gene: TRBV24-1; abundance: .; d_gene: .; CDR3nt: TGTGCCACCAGTGATCCCTCAGGGGGCCGGGGGGATGAGCAGTTCTTC; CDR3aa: CATSDPSGGRGDEQFF
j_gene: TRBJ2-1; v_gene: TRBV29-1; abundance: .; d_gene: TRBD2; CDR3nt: TGCAGCGTTGAATTTCCGGGACTAGCGGGGGTTTTGGATGAGCAGTTCTTC; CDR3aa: CSVEFPGLAGVLDEQFF
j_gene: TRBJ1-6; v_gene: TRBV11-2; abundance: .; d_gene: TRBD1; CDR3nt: TGTGCCAGCAGCCCAGGACAGGGGGCGAGTTCACCCCTCCACTTT; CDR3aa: CASSPGQGASSPLHF
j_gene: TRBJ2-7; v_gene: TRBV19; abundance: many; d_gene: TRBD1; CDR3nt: TGTGCCAGTCGGCCGGGACAGGGGGCCTACGAGCAGTACTTC; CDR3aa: CASRPGQGAYEQYF